The entry below gives a single T cell receptor beta chain sequence along with its context. What it binds is not known. The missing CDR3 end, 3 residues past where the read stops, is filled in from the germline J gene. This entry belongs to a study of T cell clonality in common variable immunodeficiency. General observations from the study: Reportedly, TCR beta sequences from common variable immunodeficiency showed fewer deletions and N-nucleotide insertions.

The CDR3 totals 15 residues. Trimming cost V 7 bases and J 0 bases, with 15 bases left between them. CDR1 and CDR2 from the germline V gene are LNHDA and SQIVND (reference sequence). Using immunoSEQ multiplex PCR, the repertoire was profiled, and TCRdb retains in-frame clones only, with some absent. The sample includes roughly 5,000 clones, none of them occurring once. This clonotype was sampled from a human donor with common variable immunodeficiency. The J gene is TRBJ2-5, the V gene TRBV19; weak D call: TRBD1 (5 bases). Sequencing was performed on peripheral blood mononuclear cells. This chain's CDR3 is CASNEAGMYQETQYF. The covered CDR3 bases are TGTGCCAGTAATGAGGCAGGGATGTACCAAGAGACC.